Listed below are T cell receptor beta chains from one sample, sequenced in a study of CD8 T cells in ankylosing spondylitis. TCRdb reprocessed the 5' RACE reads via MiXCR and lists one record per CDR3 protein. The data hold roughly 130,000 distinct CDR3 sequences, with roughly 13% observed a single time. The sample taken for sequencing was blood, either unsorted or a sorted T cell fraction (not recorded which). Receptors originate from a female donor with ankylosing spondylitis or in good health (not recorded which). Both conserved end residues are trimmed from each CDR3. Rows may omit the clone size; those that give it use once, few, many or a size class.

J	V	size	CDR3
TRBJ2-2	TRBV2	few	ATRTSGSSGELF
TRBJ2-1	TRBV2	-	ASSVGPNNEQF
TRBJ1-2	TRBV5-1	many	ASSPDKPRGYT
TRBJ1-1	TRBV10-3	many	AIRKGQNTEAF
TRBJ2-7	TRBV28	-	ASGGRQGQTTYEQY
TRBJ1-2	TRBV6-1	-	ASSEERENGYT
TRBJ1-5	TRBV7-8	many	ASSLEGFLNQPQH
TRBJ2-2	TRBV5-1	few	ASSLEQANTGELF
TRBJ2-7	TRBV5-1	few	ASSKQGAYEQY
TRBJ2-6	TRBV7-9	few	ASSLDWTGPGANVLT
TRBJ2-3	TRBV12-5	few	ASGFRDTQY
TRBJ1-2	TRBV28	-	ASSTTGHGYT
TRBJ2-1	TRBV7-8	-	ASSLGGQGGSNEQF
TRBJ1-1	TRBV5-1	-	ASSLVGPQDTEAF
TRBJ2-3	TRBV9	-	ASSVGGSGTDTQY
TRBJ1-1	TRBV11-2	-	ASSPVRAPQGRGTEAF
TRBJ2-2	TRBV13	few	ASSLDSDYTGELF
TRBJ1-5	TRBV2	few	ASSFEGAIQPQH
TRBJ2-1	TRBV5-1	few	ASSSPGTKNYNEQF
TRBJ2-7	TRBV3-1	-	ASSQVPGLDYEQY
TRBJ1-2	TRBV5-5	few	ASSLVAGYGYT
TRBJ2-7	TRBV2	few	ASRLTGPLEQY
TRBJ1-4	TRBV20-1	many	SASPGTTNEKLF
TRBJ2-1	TRBV2	-	ASSAGYEQF
TRBJ1-2	TRBV12-3/TRBV12-4	-	ASSFRDRGDGYT
TRBJ2-3	TRBV5-1	few	ASSLVSGSGSDTQY
TRBJ1-1	TRBV18	few	ASSAGTGNTEAF